Shown below are 27 T cell receptor beta chains from a single sample sequenced in a study of regulatory T cells in long-lasting Graves disease. Time point indicated: newly diagnosed GD, antithyroid drugs for less than 3 months. After RNA was extracted from PBMCs, the TCR library was made from it. In building TCR beta libraries, iRepertoire HTBI primers were used together with Arm-PCR of CDR3 regions. TCRdb reanalysed the multiplex PCR reads using MiXCR and keeps one entry per CDR3 protein. In the table there are roughly 500,000 distinct CDR3 sequences, 14% of which are singletons. This sample was also put to use in a study of T cells in Graves' hyperthyroidism and ophthalmopathy.

Sequences were derived from peripheral blood mononuclear cells (PBMCs), sampled at new diagnosis, from a patient treated with antithyroid drugs. These receptors came from a woman aged 45-60 years with Graves disease.

This clonotype was detected ten times or more. The chain uses TRBV6-2 or TRBV6-3 and TRBJ2-7; D is uncertain. Trimming shortened V by 0 bases and J by 3 bases, and 9 bases separated the two germline ends. Germline V CDR1 and CDR2: MNHEY, SVGEGT. This CDR3 has 14 amino acids. CDR3 in amino acids: CASSYSLRYYEQYF. CDR3 sequence (DNA): TGTGCCAGCAGTTACTCTCTCAGGTACTACGAGCAGTACTTC.

This clonotype was picked up many times. V is TRBV2 and J is TRBJ2-3; no clear D. Gene TRBJ2-7 matches the end of the DNA better, so the J call may be wrong. This CDR3 has 15 amino acids. Germline V gene lookup returns CDR1 SNHLY and CDR2 FYNNEI. CDR3 protein: CASSDPGQISYEQYF. The CDR3 bases are TGTGCCAGCAGTGACCCAGGCCAGATCTCCTACGAGCAGTACTTC.

V and J are TRBV12-3 or TRBV12-4 and TRBJ1-2; tentative D call: TRBD1 (6 bases). The CDR3 runs 14 residues. With 1 base removed from V and 7 bases from J, the gap between germline ends came to 13 bases. The CDR3 reads CASSLVRGGFGYTF. CDR3 nucleotides: TGTGCCAGCAGTTTAGTCAGGGGAGGTTTTGGCTACACCTTC.

The rearrangement links TRBV28 to TRBJ1-2; the D gene is possibly TRBD1 (5 bases). From germline, CDR1 is MDHEN and CDR2 SYDVKM. The CDR3 extends over 13 amino acids. Deletions cut 7 bases from V and 7 bases from J, with 16 bases between. CDR3 coding DNA: TGTGCCAGCATTGGGCAGGGTCCCGTTGGCTACACCTTC. Protein sequence: CASIGQGPVGYTF.

This clonotype was detected once. Just one base apart from a much larger clone, this may be a read error. The chain recombines TRBV6-2 or TRBV6-3 with TRBJ2-2; 7 nucleotides line up with TRBD2. Germline V gene lookup returns CDR1 MNHEY and CDR2 SVGEGT. The CDR3 contains 15 residues. CDR3 bases: TGTTCCAGCAGTCCTGGCGGGAGTTGGACCGGGGAGCTGTTTTTT. Its protein product is CSSSPGGSWTGELFF.

The V call is TRBV20-1, the J call TRBJ2-5; possible D gene TRBD1, 6 bases. Trimming left V 1 base short and J 4 bases short, with 16 bases between. This CDR3 has 15 amino acids. Germline V CDR1 and CDR2: DFQATT, SNEGSKA (reference sequence). The CDR3 reads CSARVSAGVGETQYF. CDR3 nucleotide sequence: TGCAGTGCTAGAGTCTCGGCAGGGGTCGGAGAGACCCAGTACTTC.

This clonotype has a count of ten or more. The J gene is TRBJ2-7, the V gene TRBV5-1; perhaps D is TRBD1 or TRBD2 (7 bases each). V lost 4 bases and J 3 bases, leaving 17 bases between the germline ends. The CDR3 has 15 residues. Germline V gene sequence: CDR1 SGHRS, CDR2 YFSETQ. The CDR3 DNA is TGCGCCAGCAGCCAATGGGAGGGACAGCGCTACGAGCAGTACTTC. Encoded protein: CASSQWEGQRYEQYF.

About this clonotype itself: A much larger clonotype is one base distant, so this may be a read error. This chain links TRBV5-4 with TRBJ2-1, with 12 nucleotides matching TRBD2. V gave up 5 bases and J gave up 6 bases; unmatched junction bases: 6. Germline CDR1 and CDR2: SGHNT and YYREEE (reference sequence). This CDR3 spans 15 amino acids. CDR3 sequence (DNA): TGTGCCAGCAGTCCGACTAGCGGGAGTTTCAATGAGCAGTTCTTC. It yields the protein CASSPTSGSFNEQFF.

This clonotype was picked up many times. The chain joins TRBV7-9 to TRBJ2-1; D may be TRBD1 (5 bases). CDR1 is SEHNR and CDR2 is FQNEAQ in the germline V gene (reference sequence). Between the trimmed V and J ends, which lost 5 bases and 5 bases, there was a span of 19 bases. The CDR3 has 16 amino acids. The CDR3 here is CASSRTTQGANNEQFF. The CDR3 nucleotides are TGTGCCAGCAGCCGGACCACCCAAGGGGCCAACAATGAGCAGTTCTTC.

This clonotype showed up many times. The chain links TRBV10-3 to TRBJ2-1, with D unresolved. The germline V and J ends were trimmed by 7 bases and 3 bases, with 13 bases remaining between them. The CDR3 has 14 residues. Germline loops: CDR1 ENHRY, CDR2 SYGVKD. CDR3 in DNA: TGTGCCATCACACAGTCCCCCGGCTACAATGAGCAGTTCTTC. Translated: CAITQSPGYNEQFF.

This clonotype has just a few counts. A much more abundant neighbour one base away suggests this may be a read error. The missing conserved phenylalanine or tryptophan at the end of this CDR3 makes a read error likely. J is TRBJ1-1 and V is TRBV24-1; possible D gene TRBD1, 5 bases. The CDR3 is 13 residues long. CDR1 and CDR2 from the germline V gene are KGHDR and SFDVKD. The V and J ends lost 0 bases and 5 bases respectively, with 6 bases between them. The CDR3 loop reads CATSDLKGTEAFL. CDR3 in DNA: TGTGCCACCAGTGATTTGAAGGGGACTGAAGCTTTCCTT.

Ten or more counts support this clonotype. The chain couples TRBV11-2 to TRBJ1-5, with D perhaps TRBD1 (5 bases). V shed 1 base and J shed 5 bases, with 12 bases lying between them. This CDR3 has 15 amino acids. CDR1 and CDR2 (germline): SGHAT, FQNNGV. The DNA for the CDR3 is TGTGCCAGCAGCTTAGCAGCGGGGGAACATCAGCCCCAGCATTTT. Its protein product is CASSLAAGEHQPQHF.

The genes are TRBV20-1 and TRBJ2-3; D is unclear. CDR3 length equals 15 residues. Trimming left V 3 bases short and J 2 bases short, with 15 bases between. Germline-derived CDR1 and CDR2 are DFQATT and SNEGSKA (reference sequence). CDR3 sequence reads: CSASLETRHTDTQYF. The CDR3 DNA follows: TGCAGTGCTAGCCTAGAGACGAGGCACACAGATACGCAGTATTTT.

This clonotype was counted many times. A read error may account for a junction end that differs from germline. The chain is built from TRBV5-1 and TRBJ2-1; 11 positions agree with TRBD2. This CDR3 is 15 amino acids long. The germline V gene encodes CDR1 SGHRS and CDR2 YFSETQ. The CDR3 nucleotides read TGTGCCAGCAGCTTAGGGACTAGCGGATACAATGAGCAGTTCTTC. It translates to CASSLGTSGYNEQFF. Based on the CDR3 plus reference TRBV5-1 and TRBJ2-1, the full variable domain is KAGVTQTPRYLIKTRGQQVTLSCSPISGHRSVSWYQQTPGQGLQFLFEYFSETQRNKGNFPGRFSGRQFSNSRSEMNVSTLELGDSALYLCASSLGTSGYNEQFFGPGTRLTVL.

This clonotype was seen many times. This chain links TRBV2 with TRBJ1-2; 8 bases match TRBD1. After removal of 9 bases from V and 1 base from J, the junction contained 4 bases not matched to a gene. There are 13 residues in the CDR3. The germline gives CDR1 SNHLY, CDR2 FYNNEI. CDR3 residues: CARTGGDNYGYTF. CDR3 nucleotide sequence: TGTGCCAGAACAGGGGGTGATAACTATGGCTACACCTTC.

This clonotype was seen many times. The rearrangement joins TRBV2 to TRBJ2-1; 13 nucleotides agree with TRBD2. V lost 3 bases, J lost 7 bases, and 3 bases stayed unmatched. CDR1 and CDR2 (germline): SNHLY, FYNNEI. The CDR3 has 15 residues. Here the CDR3 DNA reads TGTGCCAGCAGTGATGGGACTAGCGGGATAAATGAGCAGTTCTTC. This translates into CASSDGTSGINEQFF. Drawing the rest from reference TRBV2 and TRBJ2-1, the complete variable domain is EPEVTQTPSHQVTQMGQEVILRCVPISNHLYFYWYRQILGQKVEFLVSFYNNEISEKSEIFDDQFSVERPDGSNFTLKIRSTKLEDSAMYFCASSDGTSGINEQFFGPGTRLTVL.

This clonotype was seen once. A much larger clone is a single base away; this may be a read error. This sequence joins TRBV6-5 and TRBJ2-7; 14 positions agree with TRBD2. The CDR3 extends over 17 amino acids. The germline gives CDR1 MNHEY, CDR2 SVGAGI. CDR3 amino acids: CAGSYTLTSGRAYEQYF. The CDR3 DNA sequence: TGTGCCGGCAGTTACACCCTGACTAGCGGGAGGGCCTACGAGCAGTACTTC.

As regards this clonotype: This CDR3 is missing its conserved last phenylalanine or tryptophan, likely due to a read error. The chain combines TRBV29-1 with TRBJ2-7; 8 bases are shared with TRBD2. The V gene end was trimmed by 3 bases and the J gene end by 2 bases; junction bases not matched to a gene: 3. Looked up from germline, CDR1 is SQVTM and CDR2 is ANQGSEA. The CDR3 consists of 13 residues. CDR3 loop: CSVEGTSAYEQYL. DNA for the CDR3: TGCAGCGTTGAGGGGACTAGTGCCTACGAGCAGTACCTC.

This clonotype was observed many times. The chain combines TRBV13 with TRBJ2-7; D might be TRBD2 (5 bases). Germline V gives CDR1 PRHDT, CDR2 FYEKMQ (reference sequence). The CDR3 has 14 residues. V was pared by 5 bases and J by 1 base, with 12 bases between. The CDR3 spells CASSLPGGSYEQYF. The CDR3 nucleotides read TGTGCCAGCAGCCTCCCCGGCGGGTCCTACGAGCAGTACTTC.

This clonotype has a handful of counts. The rearrangement joins TRBV29-1 to TRBJ1-2; unclear D gene. Germline V gives CDR1 SQVTM, CDR2 ANQGSEA. The CDR3 is made up of 12 amino acids. Trimming pared 3 bases from V and 4 bases from J, leaving 9 bases between. CDR3 loop: CSVDSDLYGYTF. DNA of the CDR3: TGCAGCGTTGATTCAGACCTCTATGGCTACACCTTC.

The rearrangement links TRBV12-3 or TRBV12-4 to TRBJ2-7; TRBD2 aligns across 10 bases. This CDR3 is 15 amino acids long. Losses at the gene ends were 6 bases for V and 1 base for J; bases not matched to a gene: 6. CDR3 DNA sequence: TGTGCCAGCAGGATCAGCGGGGGGGGTTCCTACGAGCAGTACTTC. Its protein product is CASRISGGGSYEQYF.

This clonotype turned up a few times. The CDR3 DNA reads TGTGCCATCGGAAGCGGAGACCCAACGTATACGCAGTATTTT. This codes for CAIGSGDPTYTQYF. This chain uses TRBV10-3 with TRBJ2-3; D possibly corresponds to TRBD2 (5 bases). The CDR3 spans 14 residues. Trimming left V 8 bases short and J 7 bases short, with 19 bases between. CDR1 is ENHRY, CDR2 SYGVKD, per germline.

This clonotype occurred many times. This rearrangement joins TRBV20-1 to TRBJ2-1; the match to TRBD2 covers 13 bases. Per germline, CDR1 DFQATT and CDR2 SNEGSKA (reference sequence). The CDR3 has 17 residues. V trimming: 0 bases; J trimming: 8 bases; junction bases outside the gene matches: 10. CDR3 sequence (DNA): TGCAGTGCTAGAGATAGGAGGACTAGCGGGAGTTTCCATGAGCAGTTCTTC. It specifies CSARDRRTSGSFHEQFF.

Many counts were recorded for this clonotype. V is TRBV6-2 or TRBV6-3 and J is TRBJ2-2; D is unresolved. V shed 7 bases and J shed 5 bases, with 17 bases lying between them. Germline V CDR1 and CDR2: MNHEY, SVGEGT. The CDR3 has 15 residues. CDR3 sequence reads: CASNPMGSVTGELFF. The CDR3 bases are TGTGCCAGCAACCCTATGGGGTCCGTGACCGGGGAGCTGTTTTTT.

In its sample, this clonotype was seen many times. The chain couples TRBV9 to TRBJ2-7; no clear D gene. Germline-derived CDR1 and CDR2 are SGDLS and YYNGEE. V was shortened by 0 bases and J by 4 bases, with 8 bases between the two germline ends. The CDR3 runs 13 residues. CDR3 residues: CASSVDNGYEQYF. CDR3 nucleotides: TGTGCCAGCAGCGTAGATAACGGGTACGAGCAGTACTTC.

This clonotype has only a few counts. The rearrangement uses TRBV28 and TRBJ1-3; D possibly corresponds to TRBD1 (6 bases). Germline V gene lookup returns CDR1 MDHEN and CDR2 SYDVKM. V was pared by 4 bases and J by 4 bases, with 11 bases between. The CDR3 loop spans 14 amino acids. The CDR3 coding sequence is TGTGCCAGCAGTTCGGGACACCCAGGAAACACCATATATTTT. Encoded protein: CASSSGHPGNTIYF.

The chain couples TRBV4-1 to TRBJ2-5; D perhaps matches TRBD1 (6 bases). Germline CDR1 reads MGHRA; CDR2 reads YSYEKL. The CDR3 runs 13 residues. V gave up 2 bases and J gave up 6 bases, with 10 bases separating them. As DNA, the CDR3 is TGCGCCAGCAGCCAAACAGGGCTACAGACCCAGTACTTC. This codes for CASSQTGLQTQYF.